The 21 T cell receptor beta chains listed next were all sequenced from one sample in a study of blood T cell repertoires in COVID-19. Using immunoSEQ multiplex PCR, the repertoire was profiled, and TCRdb retains in-frame clones only, with some absent. The profile covers roughly 110,000 clones, with more than 80% appearing a single time and 11% to 15% taken by the ten largest. Material for sequencing was peripheral blood. The receptors originated from an older woman with acute or convalescent COVID-19.

The J gene is TRBJ1-1, the V gene TRBV3-1 (or the pseudogene TRBV3-2); D might be TRBD1 (6 bases). The CDR3 spans 15 residues. CDR1 and CDR2 from the germline V gene are LGHDT and YNNKEL (reference sequence). The V end lost 4 bases, the J end lost 4 bases, and 16 bases lay between the germline ends. CDR3 in DNA: TGTGCCAGCAGCCCTAGGGGGGGATTGGCCACTGAAGCTTTCTTT. Amino acids: CASSPRGGLATEAFF.

This clone came up once. The chain couples TRBV6-5 to TRBJ1-2, with TRBD1 matching 9 bases. Germline V gene sequence: CDR1 MNHEY, CDR2 SVGAGI. The CDR3 is 14 amino acids. The ends lost 0 bases at V and 8 bases at J; junction bases unmatched: 4. The CDR3 DNA sequence: TGTGCCAGCAGTTACTCCCAACAGGGGGCGGGCTACACCTTC. It encodes CASSYSQQGAGYTF.

The chain combines TRBV9 with TRBJ1-3; tentatively, D is TRBD1 (6 bases). The germline V gene encodes CDR1 SGDLS and CDR2 YYNGEE. This CDR3 comprises 15 residues. With 0 bases removed from V and 4 bases from J, the gap between germline ends came to 11 bases. The chain's CDR3 is CASSVGSGVGNTIYF. CDR3 nucleotide sequence: TGTGCCAGCAGCGTAGGGTCAGGGGTGGGAAACACCATATATTTT.

V usage is TRBV29-1 and J usage is TRBJ2-5; 9 nucleotides match TRBD1. V shed 7 bases, J shed 3 bases, and the junction held 3 bases outside the gene matches. Germline CDR1 is SQVTM and CDR2 is ANQGSEA. CDR3 length: 12 amino acids. The CDR3, as DNA: TGCAGCGAAAGGACAGGGGAAGAGACCCAGTACTTC. Encoded protein: CSERTGEETQYF.

The chain couples TRBV5-1 to TRBJ1-4; no clear D gene. Germline V gives CDR1 SGHRS, CDR2 YFSETQ. The CDR3 is 14 residues long. V was pared by 1 base and J by 2 bases, with 6 bases between. Written as DNA, the CDR3 is TGCGCCAGCAGCTTGACACCCACTAATGAAAAACTGTTTTTT. This translates into CASSLTPTNEKLFF.

V gene TRBV10-2 combines with J gene TRBJ2-3, with D unresolved. Germline CDR1 reads WSHSY; CDR2 reads SAAADI. The CDR3 runs 11 residues. The V gene lost 3 bases and the J gene lost 6 bases, with 4 bases spanning the gap. In nucleotides, the CDR3 is TGCGCCAGCAGTGAACTCGATACGCAGTATTTT. Translated, it gives CASSELDTQYF.

The chain joins TRBV6-2 or TRBV6-3 to TRBJ1-5, with D unresolved. Germline V lookup: CDR1 MNHEY, CDR2 SVGEGT. The CDR3 has 14 residues. V lost 6 bases to trimming and J lost 11 bases, with 20 bases between them. The CDR3 is CASSQVTGTIAQHF. The CDR3 DNA is TGTGCCAGCAGCCAAGTAACGGGAACAATCGCCCAGCATTTT.

The rearrangement joins TRBV15 to TRBJ2-5, with D perhaps matching TRBD1 (5 bases). V was pared by 3 bases and J by 2 bases, with 7 bases between. The germline V gene has CDR1 LNHNV and CDR2 YYDKDF (reference sequence). This CDR3 is built from 13 residues. CDR3 region: CATSSNRQETQYF. The CDR3 DNA sequence: TGTGCCACCAGCAGCAACAGGCAAGAGACCCAGTACTTC.

In DNA form, the CDR3 reads TGTGCCAGCAGTGAAGCGAGACTAGTTAATATGCCGTTCTTC. Its translation: CASSEARLVNMPFF. This chain connects TRBV2 to TRBJ2-1; possibly TRBD2 for D (6 bases). The V and J ends lost 0 bases and 15 bases respectively, with 18 bases between them. Germline CDR1 and CDR2: SNHLY and FYNNEI. The CDR3 loop spans 14 amino acids.

This clone was found once. The rearrangement uses TRBV7-9 and TRBJ1-2; 7 positions match TRBD1. Germline-derived CDR1 and CDR2 are SEHNR and FQNEAQ (reference sequence). The CDR3 runs to 15 residues. The junction had 13 bases not matched to a gene; V was cut back by 5 bases and J by 7 bases. The CDR3 protein is CASSPPDRPSSGYTF. The CDR3 nucleotides read TGTGCCAGCAGCCCACCGGACAGGCCTTCTAGTGGCTACACCTTC.

This chain connects TRBV7-3 to TRBJ1-1, with 7 bases aligning to TRBD1. Trimming took 1 base from V and 7 from J; bases not matched to a gene: 18. The germline V gene encodes CDR1 SGHTA and CDR2 FQGTGA. CDR3 length equals 18 residues. The CDR3 sequence: CASSLRPPLTGVSGEAFF. Written as DNA, the CDR3 is TGTGCCAGCAGCTTAAGACCCCCCTTAACAGGGGTTTCAGGTGAAGCTTTCTTT.

The chain carries TRBV2 and TRBJ1-4; D is undetermined. Trimming shortened V by 5 bases and J by 2 bases, and 12 bases separated the two germline ends. The CDR3 is 15 residues long. Germline V gene data show CDR1 as SNHLY and CDR2 as FYNNEI. CDR3 DNA sequence: TGTGCCAGCAGTCGACTGGCGAGTACTAATGAAAAACTGTTTTTT. This sequence encodes CASSRLASTNEKLFF.

This sequence joins TRBV4-1 and TRBJ1-2, with D perhaps matching TRBD1 (6 bases). CDR3 size: 16 residues. Germline loops: CDR1 MGHRA, CDR2 YSYEKL. Trimming shortened V by 4 bases and J by 5 bases, and 20 bases separated the two germline ends. The CDR3 DNA is TGCGCCAGCAGCCGACCCACCAGGGGCGCGAAGTATGGCTACACCTTC. Amino acid sequence: CASSRPTRGAKYGYTF.

J is TRBJ1-4 and V is TRBV5-1; TRBD1 aligns across 12 bases. With V trimmed by 4 bases and J by 7 bases, 11 bases remained unmatched. This CDR3 is built from 17 residues. Germline values: CDR1 SGHRS, CDR2 YFSETQ. CDR3: CASSLGTGGATVEKLFF. DNA for the CDR3: TGCGCCAGCAGCCTCGGGACAGGGGGCGCAACGGTTGAAAAACTGTTTTTT. The whole variable domain, filled in from reference TRBV5-1 and TRBJ1-4, reads KAGVTQTPRYLIKTRGQQVTLSCSPISGHRSVSWYQQTPGQGLQFLFEYFSETQRNKGNFPGRFSGRQFSNSRSEMNVSTLELGDSALYLCASSLGTGGATVEKLFFGSGTQLSVL.

The genes are TRBV4-1 and TRBJ2-2; 13 bases match TRBD2. The germline CDR1 and CDR2 sequences are MGHRA and YSYEKL. V lost 6 bases and J lost 5; bases outside the gene matches: 0. The CDR3 has 14 amino acids. The chain's CDR3 is CASRGLAGTGELFF. The CDR3 DNA reads TGCGCCAGCAGGGGACTAGCGGGAACCGGGGAGCTGTTTTTT.

The chain employs TRBV6-2 or TRBV6-3 and TRBJ2-2, with 7 bases matching TRBD1. Trimming removed 6 bases from V and 0 bases from J; junction bases left unmatched: 13. From germline, CDR1 is MNHEY and CDR2 SVGEGT. CDR3 size: 18 residues. The CDR3: CASSDREINPSNTGELFF. The DNA of the CDR3 is TGTGCCAGCAGCGACAGGGAAATAAACCCCTCGAACACCGGGGAGCTGTTTTTT.

The V gene is TRBV5-5, the J gene TRBJ1-2, with 8 bases lining up with TRBD1. Trimming removed 2 bases from V and 1 base from J; junction bases left unmatched: 1. This CDR3 comprises 14 residues. CDR1 and CDR2 (germline): SGHKS, YYEKEE (reference sequence). The CDR3: CASSLQGDNYGYTF. CDR3 DNA: TGTGCCAGCAGCTTACAGGGGGATAACTATGGCTACACCTTC.

The V and J genes are TRBV24-1 and TRBJ2-7, with D hard to call. The CDR3 runs 9 residues. V was clipped by 12 bases and J by 3 bases, with 5 bases between them. Germline CDR1 and CDR2: KGHDR and SFDVKD. CDR3 loop: CASYYEQYF. The CDR3 DNA is TGTGCCTCTTACTACGAGCAGTACTTC.

This clone has a single count. The chain employs TRBV7-9 and TRBJ2-1, with 7 bases that match TRBD2. V shed 4 bases, J shed 0 bases, and the junction held 6 bases outside the gene matches. The CDR3 runs 16 residues. From germline, CDR1 is SEHNR and CDR2 FQNEAQ (reference sequence). CDR3 sequence reads: CASSSPQRGSYNEQFF. CDR3 DNA sequence: TGTGCCAGCAGCTCGCCGCAGCGGGGCTCCTACAATGAGCAGTTCTTC.

The rearrangement uses TRBV3-1 (or the pseudogene TRBV3-2) and TRBJ1-1; a possible D gene is TRBD1 (5 bases). The V gene lost 5 bases and the J gene lost 4 bases, with 14 bases spanning the gap. This CDR3 contains 14 residues. Germline CDR1 and CDR2: LGHDT and YNNKEL (reference sequence). CDR3 nucleotide sequence: TGTGCCAGCAGCGTCGGGGGTGGTGGCACTGAAGCTTTCTTT. Amino acid sequence: CASSVGGGGTEAFF.

The J gene is TRBJ2-7, the V gene TRBV6-5, with TRBD2 as a possible D gene (5 bases). V shed 6 bases and J shed 7 bases, with 16 bases lying between them. The CDR3 covers 13 residues. CDR1 and CDR2 from the germline V gene are MNHEY and SVGAGI. The chain's CDR3 is CASSRTGKGEQYF. Here the CDR3 DNA reads TGTGCCAGCAGCCGGACTGGGAAGGGTGAGCAGTACTTC.